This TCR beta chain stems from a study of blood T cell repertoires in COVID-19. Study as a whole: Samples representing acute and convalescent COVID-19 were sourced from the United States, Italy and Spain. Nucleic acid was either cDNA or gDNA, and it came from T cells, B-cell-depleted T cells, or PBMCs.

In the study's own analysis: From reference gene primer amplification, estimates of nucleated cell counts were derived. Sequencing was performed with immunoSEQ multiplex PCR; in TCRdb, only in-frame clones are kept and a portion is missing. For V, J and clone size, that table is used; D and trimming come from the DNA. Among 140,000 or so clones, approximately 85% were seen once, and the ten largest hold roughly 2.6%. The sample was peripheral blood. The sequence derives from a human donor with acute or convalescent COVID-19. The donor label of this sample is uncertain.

CDR3 residues: CASSPPTGGQGANQPQHF. The CDR3 DNA sequence: TGTGCCAGCTCACCACCAACCGGAGGACAGGGCGCAAATCAGCCCCAGCATTTT. The V gene is TRBV18, the J gene TRBJ1-5, with 8 bases identical to TRBD1. This CDR3 has 18 residues. Germline V gene sequence: CDR1 KGHSH, CDR2 LQKENI. V gave up 0 bases and J gave up 4 bases; unmatched junction bases: 11.